This is a list of T cell receptor beta chains from one sample in a study of tumor-infiltrating lymphocytes in localized non-small cell lung cancer. The assay was immunoSEQ multiplex PCR, and TCRdb's table has in-frame clones only and misses some. The table lists some 9,200 clones, 81% of them singletons, with roughly 9.8% in the top ten. The sample consisted of uninvolved lung tissue not adjacent to the tumor. The receptors here all came from a human donor with non-small cell lung cancer. The CDR3 runs from the conserved cysteine through the conserved F or W. The D gene is left open where the match is weak. The size of a clone is reported for some rows only, either as once, few or many, or as a class for expanded clones.

j_call: TRBJ2-6; d_call: NA; v_call: TRBV7-6; clone_size: NA; cdr3_nt: TGTGCCAGCAGCTTACCCGGGGCCAACGTCCTGACTTTC; cdr3_aa: CASSLPGANVLTF
j_call: TRBJ2-7; d_call: NA; v_call: TRBV18; clone_size: once; cdr3_nt: TGTGCCAGCTCACCACCTGGGATCGAGCAGTACTTC; cdr3_aa: CASSPPGIEQYF
j_call: TRBJ2-1; d_call: TRBD2; v_call: TRBV19; clone_size: NA; cdr3_nt: TGTGCCAGTAGTATTGGAGGACTAGCGGGAGAGATAAATGAGCAGTTCTTC; cdr3_aa: CASSIGGLAGEINEQFF
j_call: TRBJ2-7; d_call: NA; v_call: TRBV5-4; clone_size: NA; cdr3_nt: TGTGCCAGCAGCGGCTGGGAAGCGGAAGTATTTTACGAGCAGTACTTC; cdr3_aa: CASSGWEAEVFYEQYF
j_call: TRBJ2-1; d_call: NA; v_call: TRBV11-1; clone_size: NA; cdr3_nt: TGTGCCAGCAGCATTACTGTTAATGAGCAGTTCTTC; cdr3_aa: CASSITVNEQFF
j_call: TRBJ1-5; d_call: NA; v_call: TRBV5-1; clone_size: once; cdr3_nt: TGCGCCAGCAGCTTGGAAGGAGGGCCCCAGCATTTT; cdr3_aa: CASSLEGGPQHF
j_call: TRBJ2-3; d_call: NA; v_call: TRBV4-1; clone_size: NA; cdr3_nt: TGCGCCAGCAGCCAAGTCCCAGATACGCAGTATTTT; cdr3_aa: CASSQVPDTQYF
j_call: TRBJ1-5; d_call: NA; v_call: TRBV7-9; clone_size: NA; cdr3_nt: TGTGCCAGCAGCTTAGATGGGAATCAGCCCCAGCATTTT; cdr3_aa: CASSLDGNQPQHF
j_call: TRBJ1-2; d_call: NA; v_call: TRBV7-9; clone_size: NA; cdr3_nt: TGTGCCAGCAGCTCCGGTAAGTCAGCTAACTATGGCTACACCTTC; cdr3_aa: CASSSGKSANYGYTF
j_call: TRBJ1-1; d_call: NA; v_call: TRBV7-9; clone_size: NA; cdr3_nt: TGTGCCAGCAGCAAGCACAGGCCCGTGGACACTGAAGCTTTCTTT; cdr3_aa: CASSKHRPVDTEAFF
j_call: TRBJ2-3; d_call: TRBD2; v_call: TRBV25-1; clone_size: NA; cdr3_nt: TGTGCCAGCAGTGGGAGACTAGCGGATATCTCAGATACGCAGTATTTT; cdr3_aa: CASSGRLADISDTQYF
j_call: TRBJ1-6; d_call: NA; v_call: TRBV7-2; clone_size: NA; cdr3_nt: TGTGCCAGCAGCTCCTATAATTCACCCCTCCACTTT; cdr3_aa: CASSSYNSPLHF
j_call: TRBJ2-7; d_call: NA; v_call: TRBV10-3; clone_size: NA; cdr3_nt: TGTGCCATCAGCACAGGACAGTACGAGCAGTACTTC; cdr3_aa: CAISTGQYEQYF
j_call: TRBJ2-7; d_call: TRBD1; v_call: TRBV18; clone_size: NA; cdr3_nt: TGTGCCAGCTCACCGACAGGGTTCTTTAACGAGCAGTACTTC; cdr3_aa: CASSPTGFFNEQYF
j_call: TRBJ2-2; d_call: NA; v_call: TRBV6-6; clone_size: few; cdr3_nt: TGTGCCAGCAGTTCCAGACTAGGGTTAGGTGCCGGGGAGCTGTTTTTT; cdr3_aa: CASSSRLGLGAGELFF
j_call: TRBJ1-3; d_call: NA; v_call: TRBV4-1; clone_size: NA; cdr3_nt: TGCGCCAGCAGCCAAGAACTCGCCGGAAACACCATATATTTT; cdr3_aa: CASSQELAGNTIYF
j_call: TRBJ1-5; d_call: TRBD1; v_call: TRBV6-1; clone_size: NA; cdr3_nt: TGTGCCAGCAGTAGACAGGGGGCGAGCAACCAGCCCCAGCATTTT; cdr3_aa: CASSRQGASNQPQHF
j_call: TRBJ1-1; d_call: NA; v_call: TRBV6-5; clone_size: NA; cdr3_nt: TGTGCCAGCAGCTCCGGGAACACTGAAGCTTTCTTT; cdr3_aa: CASSSGNTEAFF
j_call: TRBJ1-2; d_call: NA; v_call: TRBV27; clone_size: NA; cdr3_nt: TGTGCCAGCAGTCCCCCTCGGGCGGCGCGAAGGGGCTACACCTTC; cdr3_aa: CASSPPRAARRGYTF
j_call: TRBJ2-7; d_call: NA; v_call: TRBV5-1; clone_size: NA; cdr3_nt: TGCGCCAGCAGCCTCCTCGAGGTACGGGGCTCCTACGAGCAGTACTTC; cdr3_aa: CASSLLEVRGSYEQYF
j_call: TRBJ2-5; d_call: NA; v_call: TRBV5-1; clone_size: NA; cdr3_nt: TGCGCCAGCAATATGGGGGGCCAAGAGACCCAGTACTTC; cdr3_aa: CASNMGGQETQYF
j_call: TRBJ2-7; d_call: TRBD2; v_call: TRBV11-2; clone_size: few; cdr3_nt: TGTGCCAGCAGCTTAGAATCTAGCGGCGAGCAGTACTTC; cdr3_aa: CASSLESSGEQYF
j_call: TRBJ2-1; d_call: NA; v_call: TRBV5-1; clone_size: NA; cdr3_nt: TGCGCCAGCAGCTTACGGAGAGGAGCCTACAATGAGCAGTTCTTC; cdr3_aa: CASSLRRGAYNEQFF
j_call: TRBJ2-7; d_call: TRBD2; v_call: TRBV14; clone_size: NA; cdr3_nt: TGTGCCAGCAGCCAAGTAGGGACCTGGCTAGCGGTTTCCTACGAGCAGTACTTC; cdr3_aa: CASSQVGTWLAVSYEQYF
j_call: TRBJ2-3; d_call: TRBD2; v_call: TRBV15; clone_size: NA; cdr3_nt: TGTGCCACCAGCAGAGGGGCTAGCGGAAGTGCCTTTAGCACAGATACGCAGTATTTT; cdr3_aa: CATSRGASGSAFSTDTQYF
j_call: TRBJ1-1; d_call: NA; v_call: TRBV10-3; clone_size: NA; cdr3_nt: TGTGCCATCAGTGAACGTTGGAACACTGAAGCTTTCTTT; cdr3_aa: CAISERWNTEAFF
j_call: TRBJ1-2; d_call: TRBD1; v_call: TRBV28; clone_size: NA; cdr3_nt: TGTGCCAGCAGTCCCAGGGGGCCTGGCTACACCTTC; cdr3_aa: CASSPRGPGYTF
j_call: TRBJ2-1; d_call: NA; v_call: TRBV9; clone_size: NA; cdr3_nt: TGTGCCAGCAGCGTAACCGTTAATACCATTAATGAGCAGTTCTTC; cdr3_aa: CASSVTVNTINEQFF
j_call: TRBJ2-7; d_call: TRBD2; v_call: TRBV14; clone_size: NA; cdr3_nt: TGTGCCAGCAGCCCTCGAGGGACTAGCGGGATCCACGAGCAGTACTTC; cdr3_aa: CASSPRGTSGIHEQYF
j_call: TRBJ1-1; d_call: TRBD1; v_call: TRBV4-3; clone_size: once; cdr3_nt: TGCGCCAGCAGCCTAGGACAGGGAGATACTGGGGTCGAAGCTTTCTTT; cdr3_aa: CASSLGQGDTGVEAFF
j_call: TRBJ2-1; d_call: NA; v_call: TRBV5-1; clone_size: NA; cdr3_nt: TGCGCCAGCACTAGCGATTCCTACAATGAGCAGTTCTTC; cdr3_aa: CASTSDSYNEQFF
j_call: TRBJ2-1; d_call: NA; v_call: TRBV7-9; clone_size: NA; cdr3_nt: TGTGCCAGCAGCTCGGCCGTCGGCAATGAGCAGTTCTTC; cdr3_aa: CASSSAVGNEQFF
j_call: TRBJ2-7; d_call: TRBD1; v_call: TRBV28; clone_size: few; cdr3_nt: TGTGCCAGCAGTTTAATCCGGACAGGGAGAACCTACGAGCAGTACTTC; cdr3_aa: CASSLIRTGRTYEQYF
j_call: TRBJ1-1; d_call: NA; v_call: TRBV28; clone_size: NA; cdr3_nt: TGTGCCAGCAGCCGTGAAAGGGGCACTGAAGCTTTCTTT; cdr3_aa: CASSRERGTEAFF
j_call: TRBJ2-3; d_call: NA; v_call: TRBV7-9; clone_size: NA; cdr3_nt: TGTGCCAGCAGCTTGGATGGCTATACGCAGTATTTT; cdr3_aa: CASSLDGYTQYF
j_call: TRBJ2-1; d_call: NA; v_call: TRBV29-1; clone_size: NA; cdr3_nt: TGCAGCGTTGAAAACCTTTCGGAGCAGTTCTTC; cdr3_aa: CSVENLSEQFF
j_call: TRBJ2-1; d_call: TRBD2; v_call: TRBV6-1; clone_size: NA; cdr3_nt: TGTGCCAGCAGGGATTGGACTAGCGGCAGCAGCGAGCAGTTCTTC; cdr3_aa: CASRDWTSGSSEQFF
j_call: TRBJ2-2; d_call: NA; v_call: TRBV11-2; clone_size: few; cdr3_nt: TGTGCCAGCAGCTTAGAACCGGGTACCGGGGAGCTGTTTTTT; cdr3_aa: CASSLEPGTGELFF
j_call: TRBJ2-7; d_call: NA; v_call: TRBV7-9; clone_size: NA; cdr3_nt: TGTGCCAGCAGCTTAGGGCCAGGGGGGGCCGACGAGCAGTACTTC; cdr3_aa: CASSLGPGGADEQYF
j_call: TRBJ2-1; d_call: NA; v_call: TRBV25-1; clone_size: NA; cdr3_nt: TGTGCCAGCGCCCCGGGACTCCTCAACAAGAACTACAATGAGCAGTTCTTC; cdr3_aa: CASAPGLLNKNYNEQFF
j_call: TRBJ2-5; d_call: NA; v_call: TRBV5-5; clone_size: NA; cdr3_nt: TGTGCCAGCAGCTCTTACAGGAATCAAGAGACCCAGTACTTC; cdr3_aa: CASSSYRNQETQYF
j_call: TRBJ2-3; d_call: TRBD1; v_call: TRBV7-3; clone_size: few; cdr3_nt: TGTGCCAGCAGCCCGGACAGGGCGGCAGATACGCAGTATTTT; cdr3_aa: CASSPDRAADTQYF
j_call: TRBJ2-3; d_call: TRBD2; v_call: TRBV5-1; clone_size: NA; cdr3_nt: TGCGCCAGCAGCCTCCGACTAGCGTCTAGCACAGATACGCAGTATTTT; cdr3_aa: CASSLRLASSTDTQYF
j_call: TRBJ2-1; d_call: NA; v_call: TRBV7-8; clone_size: few; cdr3_nt: TGTGCCAGCAGCTTCCAAGTAAATGAGCAGTTCTTC; cdr3_aa: CASSFQVNEQFF
j_call: TRBJ1-6; d_call: NA; v_call: TRBV14; clone_size: NA; cdr3_nt: TGTGCCAGCAGCCAAGGGGGGAATTCACCCCTCCACTTT; cdr3_aa: CASSQGGNSPLHF